This T cell receptor beta chain was sequenced in a study of cytomegalovirus exposure and HLA in healthy donors. 60 Vbeta and 13 Jbeta primers were used in PCR. Profiling relied on immunoSEQ multiplex PCR, and the TCRdb table lists in-frame clones only, not all of them. The data hold some 190,000 clones, with more than 75% observed a single time. Germline CDR1 and CDR2: SGHVS and FNYEAQ. CDR3 length equals 15 residues. V was trimmed by 6 bases and J by 1 base, leaving 14 bases between them. Unrecorded immune exposure was likely among donors, who were nominally healthy when sampled. This rearrangement joins TRBV7-6 to TRBJ2-3; tentative D call: TRBD2 (6 bases). Material for sequencing was PBMCs. This sequence was found in a middle-aged man in good health and CMV-seronegative. The CDR3 protein is CASRRNQRGTDTQYF. CDR3 bases: TGTGCCAGCAGGCGAAATCAGCGGGGCACAGATACGCAGTATTTT.